This is a list of T cell receptor beta chains from one sample in a study of blood T cell repertoires in COVID-19. TCRdb's copy holds only in-frame clones and misses some; the assay was immunoSEQ multiplex PCR. The profile shows approximately 150,000 clones, 86% of them singletons. Sequencing was performed on peripheral blood. The source is a woman in her fifties or sixties with acute or convalescent COVID-19. CDR3s include the opening cysteine and the closing phenylalanine or tryptophan. Each record gives: D gene, clone size, V gene, J gene, CDR3 protein, CDR3 DNA. The D gene is left open where the match is weak. Only part of the rows carry a size: once, few, many, or a class if the clone is expanded.

D: -
size: -
V: TRBV18
J: TRBJ2-7
CDR3: CASSPGLAANEQYF
DNA: TGTGCCAGCTCACCTGGGCTAGCAGCGAACGAGCAGTACTTC

D: TRBD2
size: -
V: TRBV5-6
J: TRBJ2-2
CDR3: CASSDLAGGLTGELFF
DNA: TGTGCCAGCAGCGATCTAGCGGGGGGGCTCACCGGGGAGCTGTTTTTT

D: -
size: -
V: TRBV24-1
J: TRBJ2-1
CDR3: CATSEPNRAYNEQFF
DNA: TGTGCCACCAGTGAACCGAACAGGGCTTACAATGAGCAGTTCTTC

D: TRBD1
size: -
V: TRBV5-6
J: TRBJ1-4
CDR3: CASSFQKGAREKLFF
DNA: TGTGCCAGCAGCTTCCAAAAGGGGGCGCGGGAAAAACTGTTTTTT

D: TRBD1
size: -
V: TRBV6-4
J: TRBJ2-7
CDR3: CASSEDRGKEQYF
DNA: TGTGCCAGCAGTGAGGACAGGGGAAAAGAGCAGTACTTC

D: TRBD2
size: -
V: TRBV7-2
J: TRBJ2-7
CDR3: CASSLGAVAGGYKQYF
DNA: TGTGCCAGCAGCTTAGGAGCTGTAGCGGGGGGTTATAAGCAGTACTTC

D: TRBD1
size: -
V: TRBV7-2
J: TRBJ1-1
CDR3: CASSRRTGIQALNTEAFF
DNA: TGTGCCAGCAGCCGGCGGACAGGGATCCAAGCGCTGAACACTGAAGCTTTCTTT

D: TRBD1
size: -
V: TRBV10-1
J: TRBJ1-6
CDR3: CASSEYRTGSNSPLHF
DNA: TGCGCCAGCAGTGAGTACCGGACAGGGTCGAATTCACCCCTCCACTTT

D: -
size: -
V: TRBV27
J: TRBJ2-1
CDR3: CASSLNPGLSNEQFF
DNA: TGTGCCAGCAGTTTAAATCCGGGACTCAGCAATGAGCAGTTCTTC

D: -
size: -
V: TRBV18
J: TRBJ1-2
CDR3: CASSQLQGVDGYTF
DNA: TGTGCCAGCTCGCAATTACAGGGCGTAGATGGCTACACCTTC

D: TRBD1
size: -
V: TRBV11-2
J: TRBJ1-4
CDR3: CASSLSGRGPNEKLFF
DNA: TGTGCCAGCAGCTTAAGCGGGAGGGGGCCCAATGAAAAACTGTTTTTT

D: -
size: few
V: TRBV19
J: TRBJ1-5
CDR3: CASSIPGAQYSNQPQHF
DNA: TGTGCCAGTAGTATCCCGGGAGCCCAATATAGCAATCAGCCCCAGCATTTT

D: -
size: few
V: TRBV4-3
J: TRBJ1-4
CDR3: CASSQAGGEEKLFF
DNA: TGCGCCAGCAGCCAAGCGGGGGGCGAAGAAAAACTGTTTTTT

D: TRBD1
size: -
V: TRBV2
J: TRBJ2-7
CDR3: CASRRTGVEQYF
DNA: TGTGCCAGCAGAAGGACAGGGGTCGAGCAGTACTTC

D: -
size: -
V: TRBV7-3
J: TRBJ2-1
CDR3: CASSRGAYGEQFF
DNA: TGTGCCAGCAGCCGTGGGGCCTACGGGGAGCAGTTCTTC

D: TRBD1
size: once
V: TRBV27
J: TRBJ2-7
CDR3: CASTTKGGAMDRGSYEQYF
DNA: TGTGCCAGCACCACGAAGGGGGGAGCCATGGACAGGGGTTCCTACGAGCAGTACTTC

D: TRBD2
size: -
V: TRBV7-6
J: TRBJ2-3
CDR3: CASRGLAGGADTQYF
DNA: TGTGCCAGCAGAGGACTAGCGGGGGGGGCAGATACGCAGTATTTT

D: -
size: -
V: TRBV6-6
J: TRBJ1-1
CDR3: CASSSRAMNTEAFF
DNA: TGTGCCAGCAGTTCCAGGGCCATGAACACTGAAGCTTTCTTT

D: TRBD1
size: -
V: TRBV15
J: TRBJ2-1
CDR3: CATSRDPGGEQFF
DNA: TGTGCCACCAGCAGAGATCCAGGGGGTGAGCAGTTCTTC

D: TRBD2
size: -
V: TRBV28
J: TRBJ2-5
CDR3: CASSLGPGLGGFGETQYF
DNA: TGTGCCAGCAGTCTCGGCCCGGGACTAGGAGGTTTTGGAGAGACCCAGTACTTC

D: TRBD2
size: -
V: TRBV5-1
J: TRBJ2-5
CDR3: CASSWLGARSGAQETQYF
DNA: TGCGCCAGCAGCTGGTTGGGGGCCCGTAGCGGGGCCCAAGAGACCCAGTACTTC

D: -
size: -
V: TRBV11-2
J: TRBJ1-1
CDR3: CASSLVSQAMNTEAFF
DNA: TGTGCCAGCAGCTTAGTGTCCCAGGCAATGAACACTGAAGCTTTCTTT

D: -
size: -
V: TRBV27
J: TRBJ1-4
CDR3: CASSRQFNEKLFF
DNA: TGTGCCAGCAGTAGACAGTTTAATGAAAAACTGTTTTTT

D: -
size: -
V: TRBV7-2
J: TRBJ2-7
CDR3: CASSPDRTYEQYF
DNA: TGTGCCAGCAGCCCCGACAGGACCTACGAGCAGTACTTC

D: -
size: -
V: TRBV5-1
J: TRBJ1-2
CDR3: CASSLAGTYDGYTF
DNA: TGCGCCAGCAGCTTGGCCGGGACTTACGATGGCTACACCTTC

D: TRBD1
size: -
V: TRBV19
J: TRBJ1-5
CDR3: CASSLNRGSHQPQHF
DNA: TGTGCCAGTAGTCTGAACAGGGGCAGTCATCAGCCCCAGCATTTT

D: TRBD1
size: -
V: TRBV6-1
J: TRBJ1-5
CDR3: CASSVSVWSRGVNQPQHF
DNA: TGTGCCAGCAGTGTCAGTGTGTGGAGCAGGGGGGTAAATCAGCCCCAGCATTTT

D: -
size: -
V: TRBV7-2
J: TRBJ1-1
CDR3: CASSPGLSNTEAFF
DNA: TGTGCCAGCAGCCCGGGACTTTCGAACACTGAAGCTTTCTTT

D: TRBD1
size: -
V: TRBV28
J: TRBJ1-1
CDR3: CASSTPAGQGPTEAFF
DNA: TGTGCCAGCAGTACGCCAGCGGGACAGGGGCCCACTGAAGCTTTCTTT

D: -
size: -
V: TRBV15
J: TRBJ2-1
CDR3: CATSRDVTGRLFF
DNA: TGTGCCACCAGCAGAGATGTTACCGGGAGATTGTTCTTC

D: -
size: -
V: TRBV10-3
J: TRBJ2-2
CDR3: CAISGPLGVRNNTGELFF
DNA: TGTGCCATCAGTGGGCCCCTAGGGGTGCGGAACAACACCGGGGAGCTGTTTTTT

D: -
size: -
V: TRBV6-5
J: TRBJ1-2
CDR3: CASRGLYGYTF
DNA: TGTGCCAGCAGGGGGCTATATGGCTACACCTTC

D: -
size: few
V: TRBV6-5
J: TRBJ2-5
CDR3: CASSYNPQVETQYF
DNA: TGTGCCAGCAGTTACAATCCACAGGTAGAGACCCAGTACTTC

D: TRBD2
size: -
V: TRBV24-1
J: TRBJ2-7
CDR3: CATTPRGGSHLFSYEQYF
DNA: TGTGCCACCACTCCGCGGGGAGGGAGTCATCTTTTTTCCTACGAGCAGTACTTC

D: TRBD1
size: -
V: TRBV6-5
J: TRBJ2-1
CDR3: CASSYWGQGATNEQFF
DNA: TGTGCCAGCAGTTACTGGGGACAGGGGGCGACAAATGAGCAGTTCTTC